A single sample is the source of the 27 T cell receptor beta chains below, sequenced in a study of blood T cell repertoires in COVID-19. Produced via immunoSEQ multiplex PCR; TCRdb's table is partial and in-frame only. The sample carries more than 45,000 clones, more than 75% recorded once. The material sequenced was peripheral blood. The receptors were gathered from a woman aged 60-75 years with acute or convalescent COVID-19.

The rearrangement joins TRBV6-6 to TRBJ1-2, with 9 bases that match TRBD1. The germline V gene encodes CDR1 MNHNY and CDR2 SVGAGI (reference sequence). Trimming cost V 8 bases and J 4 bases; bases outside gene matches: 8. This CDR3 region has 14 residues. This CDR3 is CASARQGESYGYTF. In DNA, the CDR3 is TGTGCCAGCGCCCGACAGGGGGAGAGCTATGGCTACACCTTC.

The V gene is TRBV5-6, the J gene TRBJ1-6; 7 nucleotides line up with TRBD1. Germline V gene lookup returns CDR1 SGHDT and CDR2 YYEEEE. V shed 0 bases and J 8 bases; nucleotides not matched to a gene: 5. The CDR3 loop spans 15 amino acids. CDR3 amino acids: CASSLVGTDYSPLHF. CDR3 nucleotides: TGTGCCAGCAGCTTGGTGGGGACAGACTATTCACCCCTCCACTTT.

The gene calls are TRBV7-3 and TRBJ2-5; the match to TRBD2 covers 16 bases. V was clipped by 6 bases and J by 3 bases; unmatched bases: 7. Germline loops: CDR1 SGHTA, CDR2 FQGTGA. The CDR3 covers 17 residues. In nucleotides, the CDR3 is TGTGCCAGCAGTCCTGGGACTAGCGGGGGGGTGAAAGAGACCCAGTACTTC. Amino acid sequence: CASSPGTSGGVKETQYF.

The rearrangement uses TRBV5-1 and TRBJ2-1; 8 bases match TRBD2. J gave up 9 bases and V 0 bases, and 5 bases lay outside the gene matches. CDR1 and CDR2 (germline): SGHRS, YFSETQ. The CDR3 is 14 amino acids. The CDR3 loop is CASSLALGRAEQFF. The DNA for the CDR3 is TGCGCCAGCAGCTTGGCCCTCGGGAGGGCTGAGCAGTTCTTC.

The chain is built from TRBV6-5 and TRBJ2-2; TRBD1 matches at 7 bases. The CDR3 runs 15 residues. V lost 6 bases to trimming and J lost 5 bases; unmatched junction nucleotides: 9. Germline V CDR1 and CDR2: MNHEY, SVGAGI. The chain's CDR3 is CASSHRDSPTGELFF. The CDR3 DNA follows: TGTGCCAGCAGCCATAGGGACAGTCCAACCGGGGAGCTGTTTTTT.

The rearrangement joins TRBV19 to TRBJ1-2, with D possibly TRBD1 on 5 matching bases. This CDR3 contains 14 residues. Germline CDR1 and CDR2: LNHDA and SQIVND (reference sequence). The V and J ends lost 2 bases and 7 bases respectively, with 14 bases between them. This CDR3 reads CASSIKRQSSGYTF. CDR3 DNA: TGTGCCAGTAGTATAAAACGACAGTCTTCTGGCTACACCTTC.

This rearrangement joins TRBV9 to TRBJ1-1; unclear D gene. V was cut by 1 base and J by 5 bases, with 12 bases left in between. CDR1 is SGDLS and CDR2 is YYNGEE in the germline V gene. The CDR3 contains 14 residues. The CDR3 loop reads CASSVSWRGTEAFF. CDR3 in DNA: TGTGCCAGCAGCGTATCCTGGCGGGGAACTGAAGCTTTCTTT. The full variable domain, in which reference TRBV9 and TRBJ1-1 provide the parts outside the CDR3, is DSGVTQTPKHLITATGQRVTLRCSPRSGDLSVYWYQQSLDQGLQFLIQYYNGEERAKGNILERFSAQQFPDLHSELNLSSLELGDSALYFCASSVSWRGTEAFFGQGTRLTVV.

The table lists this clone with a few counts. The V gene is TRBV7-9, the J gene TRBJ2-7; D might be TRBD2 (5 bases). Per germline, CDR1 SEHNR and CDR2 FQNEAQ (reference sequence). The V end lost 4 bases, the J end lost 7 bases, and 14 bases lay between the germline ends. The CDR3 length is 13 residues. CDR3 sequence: CASSSRTEREQYF. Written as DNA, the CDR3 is TGTGCCAGCAGCTCAAGGACCGAGCGGGAGCAGTACTTC.

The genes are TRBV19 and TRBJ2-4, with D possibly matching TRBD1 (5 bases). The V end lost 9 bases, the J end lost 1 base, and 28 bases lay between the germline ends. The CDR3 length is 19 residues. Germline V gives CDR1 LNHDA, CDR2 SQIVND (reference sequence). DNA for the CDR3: TGTGCCAGCCAGGATAGTAACAGGTTTCTGCGTGCGGCCAAAAACATTCAGTACTTC. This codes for CASQDSNRFLRAAKNIQYF.

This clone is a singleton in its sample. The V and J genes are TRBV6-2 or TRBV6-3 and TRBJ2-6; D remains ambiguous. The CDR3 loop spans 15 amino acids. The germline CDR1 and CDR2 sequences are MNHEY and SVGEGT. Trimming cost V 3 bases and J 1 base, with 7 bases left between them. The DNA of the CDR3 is TGTGCCAGCAGTTATCGTGTATCTGGGGCCAACGTCCTGACTTTC. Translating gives CASSYRVSGANVLTF.

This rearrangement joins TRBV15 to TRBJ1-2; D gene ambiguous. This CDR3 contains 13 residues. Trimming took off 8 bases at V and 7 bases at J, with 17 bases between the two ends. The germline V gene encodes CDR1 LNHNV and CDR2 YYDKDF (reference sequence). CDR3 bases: TGTGCCACCCTGGGTGGCGGCTCTGGTGGCTACACCTTC. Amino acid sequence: CATLGGGSGGYTF. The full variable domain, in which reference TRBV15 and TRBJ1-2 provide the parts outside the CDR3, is DAMVIQNPRYQVTQFGKPVTLSCSQTLNHNVMYWYQQKSSQAPKLLFHYYDKDFNNEADTPDNFQSRRPNTSFCFLDIRSPGLGDTAMYLCATLGGGSGGYTFGSGTRLTVV.

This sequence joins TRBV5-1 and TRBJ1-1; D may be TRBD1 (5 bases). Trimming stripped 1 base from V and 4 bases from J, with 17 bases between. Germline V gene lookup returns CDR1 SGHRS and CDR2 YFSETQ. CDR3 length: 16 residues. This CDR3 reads CASSLRNPREGTEAFF. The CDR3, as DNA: TGCGCCAGCAGCTTGCGAAACCCCAGGGAGGGCACTGAAGCTTTCTTT.

The DNA for the CDR3 is TGTGCCAGCAGCCCCAGTCAAGAGACCCAGTACTTC. This gives the protein CASSPSQETQYF. V gene TRBV12-3 or TRBV12-4 combines with J gene TRBJ2-5; D gene unclear. This CDR3 comprises 12 residues. V lost 6 bases and J lost 2, with 7 bases in between.

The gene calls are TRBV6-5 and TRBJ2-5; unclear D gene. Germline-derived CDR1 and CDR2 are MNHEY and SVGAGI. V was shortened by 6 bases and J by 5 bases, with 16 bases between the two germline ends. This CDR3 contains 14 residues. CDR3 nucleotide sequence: TGTGCCAGCAGACCCCGCGGAGCGTTGGAGACCCAGTACTTC. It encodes CASRPRGALETQYF.

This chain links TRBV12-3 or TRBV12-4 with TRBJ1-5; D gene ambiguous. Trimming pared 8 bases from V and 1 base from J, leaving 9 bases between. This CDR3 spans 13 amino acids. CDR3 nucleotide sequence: TGTGCCAGCTCTAGTCACAGCAATCAGCCCCAGCATTTT. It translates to CASSSHSNQPQHF.

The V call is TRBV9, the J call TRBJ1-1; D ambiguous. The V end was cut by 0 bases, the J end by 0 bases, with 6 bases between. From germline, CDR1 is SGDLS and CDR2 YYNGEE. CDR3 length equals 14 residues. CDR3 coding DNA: TGTGCCAGCAGCGTAGACAATATGAACACTGAAGCTTTCTTT. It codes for CASSVDNMNTEAFF.

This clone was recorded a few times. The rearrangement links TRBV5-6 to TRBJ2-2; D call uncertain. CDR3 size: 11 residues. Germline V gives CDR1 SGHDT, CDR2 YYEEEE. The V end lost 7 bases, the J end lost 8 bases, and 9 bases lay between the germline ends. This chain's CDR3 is CASSRAGELFF. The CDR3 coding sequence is TGTGCCAGCTCTCGAGCGGGGGAGCTGTTTTTT.

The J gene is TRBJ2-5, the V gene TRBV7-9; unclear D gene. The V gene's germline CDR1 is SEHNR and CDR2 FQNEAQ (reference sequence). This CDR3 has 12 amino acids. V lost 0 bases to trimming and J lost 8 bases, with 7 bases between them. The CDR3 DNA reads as TGTGCCAGCAGCTTAGCGCGCGGAACCCAGTACTTC. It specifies CASSLARGTQYF.

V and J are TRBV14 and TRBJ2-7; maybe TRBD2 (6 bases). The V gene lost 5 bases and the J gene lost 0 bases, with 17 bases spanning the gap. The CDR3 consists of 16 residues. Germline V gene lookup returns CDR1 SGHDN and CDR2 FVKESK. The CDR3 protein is CASSGKGLPGSYEQYF. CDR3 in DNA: TGTGCCAGCAGCGGAAAGGGACTCCCCGGCTCCTACGAGCAGTACTTC. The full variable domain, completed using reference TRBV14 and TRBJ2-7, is EAGVTQFPSHSVIEKGQTVTLRCDPISGHDNLYWYRRVMGKEIKFLLHFVKESKQDESGMPNNRFLAERTGGTYSTLKVQPAELEDSGVYFCASSGKGLPGSYEQYFGPGTRLTVT.

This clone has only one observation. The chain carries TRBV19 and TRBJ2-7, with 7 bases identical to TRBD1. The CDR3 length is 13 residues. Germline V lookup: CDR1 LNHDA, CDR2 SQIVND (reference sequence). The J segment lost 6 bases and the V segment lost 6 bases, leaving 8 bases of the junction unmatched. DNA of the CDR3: TGTGCCAGTAGCACTGACAGGGTGGGCGAGCAGTACTTC. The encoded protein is CASSTDRVGEQYF. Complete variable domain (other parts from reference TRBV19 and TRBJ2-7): DGGITQSPKYLFRKEGQNVTLSCEQNLNHDAMYWYRQDPGQGLRLIYYSQIVNDFQKGDIAEGYSVSREKKESFPLTVTSAQKNPTAFYLCASSTDRVGEQYFGPGTRLTVT.

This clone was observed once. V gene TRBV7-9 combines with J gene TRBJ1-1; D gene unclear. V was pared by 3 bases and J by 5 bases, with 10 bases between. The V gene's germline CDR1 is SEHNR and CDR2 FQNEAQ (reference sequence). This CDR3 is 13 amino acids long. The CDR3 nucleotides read TGTGCCAGCAGCTTCGAGGGATTGACTGAAGCTTTCTTT. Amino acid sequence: CASSFEGLTEAFF.

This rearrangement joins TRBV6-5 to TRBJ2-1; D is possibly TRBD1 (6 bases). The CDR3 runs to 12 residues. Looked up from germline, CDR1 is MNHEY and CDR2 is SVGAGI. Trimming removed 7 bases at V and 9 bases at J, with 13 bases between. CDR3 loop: CASTQGPLEQFF. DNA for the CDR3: TGTGCCAGCACCCAGGGGCCCCTTGAGCAGTTCTTC.

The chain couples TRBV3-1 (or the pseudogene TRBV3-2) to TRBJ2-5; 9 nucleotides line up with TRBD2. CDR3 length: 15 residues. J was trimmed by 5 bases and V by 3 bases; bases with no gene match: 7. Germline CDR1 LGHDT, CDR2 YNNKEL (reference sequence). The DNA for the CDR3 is TGTGCCAGCAGCCAGGGGCGGGGGGGTATCGAGACCCAGTACTTC. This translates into CASSQGRGGIETQYF.

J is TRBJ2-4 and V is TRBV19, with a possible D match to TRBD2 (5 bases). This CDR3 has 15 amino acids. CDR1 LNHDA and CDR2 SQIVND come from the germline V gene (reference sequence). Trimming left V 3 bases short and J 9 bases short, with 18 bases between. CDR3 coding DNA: TGTGCCAGTAGTATGACCGATGGGAGTTTGGGCATTCAGTACTTC. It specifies CASSMTDGSLGIQYF.

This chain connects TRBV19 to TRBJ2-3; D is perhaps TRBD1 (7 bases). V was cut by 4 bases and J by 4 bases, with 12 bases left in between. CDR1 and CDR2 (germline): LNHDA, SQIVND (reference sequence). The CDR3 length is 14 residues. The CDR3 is CASSRRGRADTQYF. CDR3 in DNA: TGTGCCAGTAGTAGGAGGGGGCGTGCAGATACGCAGTATTTT. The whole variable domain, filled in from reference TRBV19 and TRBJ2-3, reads DGGITQSPKYLFRKEGQNVTLSCEQNLNHDAMYWYRQDPGQGLRLIYYSQIVNDFQKGDIAEGYSVSREKKESFPLTVTSAQKNPTAFYLCASSRRGRADTQYFGPGTRLTVL.

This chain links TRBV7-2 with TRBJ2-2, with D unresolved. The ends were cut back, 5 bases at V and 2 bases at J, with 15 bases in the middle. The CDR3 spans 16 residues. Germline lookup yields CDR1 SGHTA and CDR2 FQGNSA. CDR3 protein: CASSIRSRGNTGELFF. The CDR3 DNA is TGTGCCAGCAGCATAAGGTCTCGCGGTAACACCGGGGAGCTGTTTTTT.

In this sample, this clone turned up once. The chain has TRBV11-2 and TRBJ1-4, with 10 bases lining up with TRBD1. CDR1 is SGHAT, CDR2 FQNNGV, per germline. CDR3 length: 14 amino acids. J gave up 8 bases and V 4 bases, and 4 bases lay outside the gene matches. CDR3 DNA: TGTGCCAGCAGCTGGGACAGGGGTGGCGAAAAACTGTTTTTT. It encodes CASSWDRGGEKLFF.